This TCR beta chain came from a study of blood T cells in healthy people across ages. This CDR3 has 17 residues. Trimming at V came to 7 bases and at J to 6 bases, leaving 15 bases not matched to a gene. CDR1 and CDR2 (germline): MNHNS, SASEGT. Concerning this clonotype: Its target is not known.

Whole-study findings and limits: With age, beta diversity per million T cells declined roughly linearly, significantly by 35 to 40.

Combining a sample-barcoded 5' primer with a J-beta primer mix, a second PCR ran for roughly 7 to 11 cycles. Tags on each cDNA molecule came from a template-switch adaptor with 12 random nucleotides. TCRdb itself ran the 5' RACE reads through MiXCR, one entry per CDR3 protein. The sample holds about 800,000 distinct CDR3 sequences; roughly 60% are singletons and the top ten take approximately 23%. This TCR was recovered from a man younger than 45 in good health. The sequenced sample was blood. The chain links TRBV6-1 to TRBJ2-3; 11 positions agree with TRBD2. The CDR3 coding sequence is TGTGCCAGCAAAGCAGCCCATAGCGGGAGGGCCCGGGATACGCAGTATTTT. Amino acid sequence: CASKAAHSGRARDTQYF.